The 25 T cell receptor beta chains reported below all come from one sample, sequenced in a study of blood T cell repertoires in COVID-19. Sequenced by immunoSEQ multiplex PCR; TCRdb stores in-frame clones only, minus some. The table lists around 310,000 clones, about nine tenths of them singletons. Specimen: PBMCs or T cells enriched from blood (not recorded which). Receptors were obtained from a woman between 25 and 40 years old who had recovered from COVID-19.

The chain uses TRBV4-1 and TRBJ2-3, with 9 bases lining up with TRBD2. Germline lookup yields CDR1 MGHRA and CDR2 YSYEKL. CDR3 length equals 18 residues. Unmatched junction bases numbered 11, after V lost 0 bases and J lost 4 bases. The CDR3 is CASSQDSLLRGGADTQYF. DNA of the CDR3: TGCGCCAGCAGCCAAGACTCTTTGTTGCGGGGGGGGGCAGATACGCAGTATTTT.

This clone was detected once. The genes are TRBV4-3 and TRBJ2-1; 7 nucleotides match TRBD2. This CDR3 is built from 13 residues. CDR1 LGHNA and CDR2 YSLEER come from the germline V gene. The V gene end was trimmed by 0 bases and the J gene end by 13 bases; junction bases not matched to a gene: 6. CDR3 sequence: CASSQDMGEGQFF. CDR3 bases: TGCGCCAGCAGCCAAGATATGGGGGAGGGACAGTTCTTC.

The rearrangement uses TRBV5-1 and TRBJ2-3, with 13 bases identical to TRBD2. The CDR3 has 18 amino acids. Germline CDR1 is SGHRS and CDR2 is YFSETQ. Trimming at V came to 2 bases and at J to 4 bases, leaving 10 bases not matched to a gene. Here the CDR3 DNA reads TGCGCCAGCAGCTTAACTAGCGGGAGGGGTCGAGGATCAGATACGCAGTATTTT. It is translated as CASSLTSGRGRGSDTQYF.

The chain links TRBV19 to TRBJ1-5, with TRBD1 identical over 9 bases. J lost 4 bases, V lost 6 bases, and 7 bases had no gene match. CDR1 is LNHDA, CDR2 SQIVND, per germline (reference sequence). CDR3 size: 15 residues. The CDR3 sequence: CASRDGQGFNQPQHF. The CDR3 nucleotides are TGTGCCAGTAGAGATGGACAGGGGTTTAATCAGCCCCAGCATTTT.

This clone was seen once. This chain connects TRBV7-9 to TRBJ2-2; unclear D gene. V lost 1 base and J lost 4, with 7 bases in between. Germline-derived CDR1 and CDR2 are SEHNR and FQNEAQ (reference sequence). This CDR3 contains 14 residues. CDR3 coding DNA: TGTGCCAGCAGCTTAGTCAGTCCCACCGGGGAGCTGTTTTTT. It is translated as CASSLVSPTGELFF.

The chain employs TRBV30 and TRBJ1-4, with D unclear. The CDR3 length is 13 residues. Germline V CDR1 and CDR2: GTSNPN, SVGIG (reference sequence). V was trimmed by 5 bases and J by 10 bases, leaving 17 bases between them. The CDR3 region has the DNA TGTGCCTGGGGATCGGAGGGTCTGGGAAAACTGTTTTTT. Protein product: CAWGSEGLGKLFF.

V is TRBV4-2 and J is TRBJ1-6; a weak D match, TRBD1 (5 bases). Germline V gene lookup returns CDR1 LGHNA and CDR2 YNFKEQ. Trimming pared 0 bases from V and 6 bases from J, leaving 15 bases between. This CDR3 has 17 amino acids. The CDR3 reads CASSQDLRGGGNSPLHF. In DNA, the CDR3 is TGTGCCAGCAGCCAAGATTTAAGGGGAGGCGGTAATTCACCCCTCCACTTT.

CDR3 sequence: CASSRRQSLNSPLHF. In DNA, the CDR3 is TGTGCCAGCAGCCGCCGACAGAGCCTTAATTCACCCCTCCACTTT. V gene TRBV6-2 or TRBV6-3 combines with J gene TRBJ1-6; maybe TRBD1 (5 bases). Germline-derived CDR1 and CDR2 are MNHEY and SVGEGT. The CDR3 spans 15 residues. Deletions cut 6 bases from V and 6 bases from J, with 15 bases between.

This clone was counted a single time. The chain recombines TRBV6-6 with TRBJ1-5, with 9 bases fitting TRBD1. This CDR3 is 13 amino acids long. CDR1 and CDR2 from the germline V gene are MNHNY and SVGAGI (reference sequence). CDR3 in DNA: TGTGCAACGGGACAGGGAAGCAATCAGCCCCAGCATTTT. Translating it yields CATGQGSNQPQHF.

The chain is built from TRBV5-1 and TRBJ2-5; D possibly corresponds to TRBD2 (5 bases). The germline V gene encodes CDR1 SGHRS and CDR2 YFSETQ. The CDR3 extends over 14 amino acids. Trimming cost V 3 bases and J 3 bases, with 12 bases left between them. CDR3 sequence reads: CASSSSSGKETQYF. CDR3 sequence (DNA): TGCGCCAGCAGCTCATCGTCGGGGAAAGAGACCCAGTACTTC.

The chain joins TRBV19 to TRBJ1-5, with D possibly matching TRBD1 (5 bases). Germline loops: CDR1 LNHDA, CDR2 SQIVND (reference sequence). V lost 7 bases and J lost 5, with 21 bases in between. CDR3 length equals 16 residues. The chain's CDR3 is CASTQYGGSVHQPQHF. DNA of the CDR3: TGTGCCAGTACCCAGTACGGGGGATCGGTGCATCAGCCCCAGCATTTT.

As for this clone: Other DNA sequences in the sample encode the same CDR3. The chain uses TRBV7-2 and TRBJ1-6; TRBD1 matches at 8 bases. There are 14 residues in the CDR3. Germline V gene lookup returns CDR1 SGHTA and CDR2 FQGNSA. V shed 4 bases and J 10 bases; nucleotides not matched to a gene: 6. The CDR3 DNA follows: TGTGCCAGCAGCTCTGGACAGGGTAGATCACCCCTCCACTTT. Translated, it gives CASSSGQGRSPLHF.

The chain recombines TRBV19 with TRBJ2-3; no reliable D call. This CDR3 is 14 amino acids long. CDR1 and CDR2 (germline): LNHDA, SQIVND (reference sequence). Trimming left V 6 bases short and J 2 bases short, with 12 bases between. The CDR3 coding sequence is TGTGCCAGTAGGCCTAAAACTAACACAGATACGCAGTATTTT. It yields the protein CASRPKTNTDTQYF. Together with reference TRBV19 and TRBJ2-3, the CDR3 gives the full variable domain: DGGITQSPKYLFRKEGQNVTLSCEQNLNHDAMYWYRQDPGQGLRLIYYSQIVNDFQKGDIAEGYSVSREKKESFPLTVTSAQKNPTAFYLCASRPKTNTDTQYFGPGTRLTVL.

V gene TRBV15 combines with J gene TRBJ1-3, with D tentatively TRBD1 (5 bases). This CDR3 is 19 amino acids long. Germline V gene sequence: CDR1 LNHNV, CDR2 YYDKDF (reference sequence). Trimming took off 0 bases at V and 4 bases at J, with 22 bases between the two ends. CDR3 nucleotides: TGTGCCACCAGCAGAGAATATAACCTCAACGGGGGATCGGGAAACACCATATATTTT. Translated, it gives CATSREYNLNGGSGNTIYF.

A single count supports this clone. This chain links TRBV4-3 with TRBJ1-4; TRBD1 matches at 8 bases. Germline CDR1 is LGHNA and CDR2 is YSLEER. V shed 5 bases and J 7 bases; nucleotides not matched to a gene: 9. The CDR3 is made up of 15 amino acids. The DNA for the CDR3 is TGCGCCAGCAGCGGGCAGACAGGGGTTAGTGAAAAACTGTTTTTT. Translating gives CASSGQTGVSEKLFF.

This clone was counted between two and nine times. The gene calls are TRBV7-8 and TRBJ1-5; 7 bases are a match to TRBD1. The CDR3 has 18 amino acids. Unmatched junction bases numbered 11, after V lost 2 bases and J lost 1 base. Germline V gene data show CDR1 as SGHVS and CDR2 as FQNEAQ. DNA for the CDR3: TGTGCCAGCAGCTTAATCAGGGCAGGGGGTGGGAGCAATCAGCCCCAGCATTTT. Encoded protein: CASSLIRAGGGSNQPQHF.

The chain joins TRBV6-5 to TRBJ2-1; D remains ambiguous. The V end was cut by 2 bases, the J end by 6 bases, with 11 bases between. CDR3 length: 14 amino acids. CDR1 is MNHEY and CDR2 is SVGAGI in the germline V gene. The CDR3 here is CASSYETGINEQFF. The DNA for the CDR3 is TGTGCCAGCAGTTACGAGACTGGAATCAATGAGCAGTTCTTC.

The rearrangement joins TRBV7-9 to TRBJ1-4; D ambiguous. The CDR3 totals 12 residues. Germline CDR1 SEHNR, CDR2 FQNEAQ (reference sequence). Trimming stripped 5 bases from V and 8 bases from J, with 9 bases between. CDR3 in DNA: TGTGCCAGCAGCCCAACGAGAGAAAAACTGTTTTTT. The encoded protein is CASSPTREKLFF. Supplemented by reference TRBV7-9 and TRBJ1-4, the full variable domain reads DTGVSQNPRHKITKRGQNVTFRCDPISEHNRLYWYRQTLGQGPEFLTYFQNEAQLEKSRLLSDRFSAERPKGSFSTLEIQRTEQGDSAMYLCASSPTREKLFFGSGTQLSVL.

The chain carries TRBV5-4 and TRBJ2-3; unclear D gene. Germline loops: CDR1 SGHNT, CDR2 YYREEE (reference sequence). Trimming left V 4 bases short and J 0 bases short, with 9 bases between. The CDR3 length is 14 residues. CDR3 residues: CASSRETSTDTQYF. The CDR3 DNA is TGTGCCAGCAGCCGTGAAACTAGCACAGATACGCAGTATTTT. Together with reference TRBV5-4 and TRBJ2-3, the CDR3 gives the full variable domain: ETGVTQSPTHLIKTRGQQVTLRCSSQSGHNTVSWYQQALGQGPQFIFQYYREEENGRGNFPPRFSGLQFPNYSSELNVNALELDDSALYLCASSRETSTDTQYFGPGTRLTVL.

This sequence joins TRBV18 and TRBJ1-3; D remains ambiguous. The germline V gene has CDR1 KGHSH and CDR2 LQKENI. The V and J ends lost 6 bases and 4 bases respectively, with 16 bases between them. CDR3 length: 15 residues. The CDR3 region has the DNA TGTGCCAGCTCCCGGGCGGGCCGGCCCGGAAACACCATATATTTT. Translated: CASSRAGRPGNTIYF.

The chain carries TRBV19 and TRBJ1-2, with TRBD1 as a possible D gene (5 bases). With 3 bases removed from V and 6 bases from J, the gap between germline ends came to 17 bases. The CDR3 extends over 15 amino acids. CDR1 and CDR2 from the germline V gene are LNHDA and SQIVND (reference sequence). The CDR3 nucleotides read TGTGCCAGTAGTATTACGTTTGGTCAGGGTGATGGCTACACCTTC. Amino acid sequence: CASSITFGQGDGYTF.

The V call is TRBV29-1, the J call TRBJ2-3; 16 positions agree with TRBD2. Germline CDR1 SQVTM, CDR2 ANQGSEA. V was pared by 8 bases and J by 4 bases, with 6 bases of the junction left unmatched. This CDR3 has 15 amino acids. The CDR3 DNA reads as TGCAGCACAAGGGGGACTAGCGGGAGGGCAGATACGCAGTATTTT. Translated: CSTRGTSGRADTQYF.

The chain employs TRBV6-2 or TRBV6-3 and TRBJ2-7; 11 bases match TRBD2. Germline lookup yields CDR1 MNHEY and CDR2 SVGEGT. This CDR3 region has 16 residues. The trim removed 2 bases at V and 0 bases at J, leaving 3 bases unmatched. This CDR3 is CASSYPSGRYSYEQYF. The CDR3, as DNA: TGTGCCAGCAGTTACCCTAGCGGGAGGTACTCCTACGAGCAGTACTTC.

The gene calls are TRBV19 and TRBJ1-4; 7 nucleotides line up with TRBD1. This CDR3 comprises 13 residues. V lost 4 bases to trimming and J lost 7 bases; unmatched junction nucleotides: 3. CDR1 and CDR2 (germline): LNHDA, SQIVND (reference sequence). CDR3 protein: CASSTTGFEKLFF. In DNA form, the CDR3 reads TGTGCCAGTAGTACGACAGGGTTTGAAAAACTGTTTTTT.

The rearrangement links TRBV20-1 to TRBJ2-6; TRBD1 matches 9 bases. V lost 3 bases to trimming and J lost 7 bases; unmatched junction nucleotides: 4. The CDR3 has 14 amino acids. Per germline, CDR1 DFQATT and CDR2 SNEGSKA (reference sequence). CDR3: CSASPDRGANVLTF. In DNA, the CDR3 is TGCAGTGCTAGTCCGGACAGGGGAGCCAACGTCCTGACTTTC.